This T cell receptor (beta chain) originates from a study of cytomegalovirus exposure and HLA in healthy donors. Study results and limitations: Excluded: some indistinguishable V segments such as TRBV6-2 and TRBV6-3.

The primer mix had 60 Vbeta and 13 Jbeta primers. Method: immunoSEQ multiplex PCR; TCRdb's copy keeps in-frame clones and lacks some. Of 110,000 or so clones in the sample, about 78% were seen once. This clone was found a few times. Antigen unknown. The length of the CDR3 is 14 residues. Germline V CDR1 and CDR2: MGHRA, YSYEKL. V lost 1 base, J lost 0 bases, and 5 bases lay in between. The sequence was obtained from a woman aged 25-40 years in good health and CMV-seropositive. The material sequenced was PBMCs. This chain connects TRBV4-1 to TRBJ2-3, with TRBD2 as a possible D gene (5 bases). The CDR3: CASSQGTSTDTQYF. The DNA for the CDR3 is TGCGCCAGCAGCCAAGGGACTAGCACAGATACGCAGTATTTT.